These 32 T cell receptor beta chains originate from one sample sequenced in a study of molecular identifiers for immune sequencing clone quantification. TCRdb re-called the PCR reads with MiXCR, one entry per CDR3 protein. Among around 470,000 distinct CDR3 sequences listed, about 25% were seen once. The sample consisted of naive CD8+ T cells from blood, with Jurkat cell RNA spiked in. Subset defined: FACS-sorted CD8+CD4-CCR7+CD45RA+ naive T cells. These receptors were taken from a human donor in good health. Some libraries in this study had Jurkat cell RNA spiked in.

This clonotype was recorded many times. The chain couples TRBV14 to TRBJ1-2, with D tentatively TRBD1 (6 bases). Germline V gene lookup returns CDR1 SGHDN and CDR2 FVKESK. The CDR3 runs to 16 residues. Trimming shortened V by 5 bases and J by 4 bases, and 20 bases separated the two germline ends. CDR3 in DNA: TGTGCCAGCAGCTCCGTCGGGGGCGCGGCCCTCTATGGCTACACCTTC. Residues: CASSSVGGAALYGYTF.

This clonotype was seen many times. The V gene is TRBV12-5, the J gene TRBJ1-1; D uncertain. V gave up 1 base and J gave up 6 bases, with 9 bases separating them. The CDR3 length is 13 residues. Germline CDR1 reads LGHNT; CDR2 reads FRNRAP. The CDR3 loop reads CASGLGPDSEAFF. CDR3 DNA: TGTGCTAGTGGTTTGGGGCCCGACTCTGAAGCTTTCTTT.

A few counts support this clonotype. The rearrangement joins TRBV20-1 to TRBJ2-2; 16 nucleotides line up with TRBD2. After removal of 0 bases from V and 6 bases from J, the junction contained 7 bases not matched to a gene. In germline, CDR1 is DFQATT, CDR2 SNEGSKA (reference sequence). This CDR3 region has 18 residues. The CDR3 region is CSAREPGLAGGYAGELFF. CDR3 sequence (DNA): TGCAGTGCTAGAGAGCCGGGACTAGCGGGGGGGTACGCCGGGGAGCTGTTTTTT.

This clonotype was picked up many times. The gene calls are TRBV29-1 and TRBJ2-3; D is unresolved. The V gene lost 4 bases and the J gene lost 0 bases, with 8 bases spanning the gap. Germline CDR1 is SQVTM and CDR2 is ANQGSEA. The CDR3 totals 13 residues. This CDR3 reads CSVADPSTDTQYF. CDR3 nucleotide sequence: TGCAGCGTTGCGGACCCGAGCACAGATACGCAGTATTTT.

Turning to this clonotype: The junction shows a germline mismatch at one end, possibly a read error. This chain connects TRBV7-8 to TRBJ2-3; weak D call: TRBD2 (7 bases). The CDR3 is 17 amino acids. Germline values: CDR1 SGHVS, CDR2 FQNEAQ. CDR3 protein: CASSLKKGGPGTATQYF. CDR3 DNA sequence: TGTGCCAGCAGCTTAAAGAAGGGGGGGCCGGGCACAGCTACGCAGTATTTT.

This chain uses TRBV6-6 with TRBJ2-3; 7 bases match TRBD1. V lost 4 bases to trimming and J lost 10 bases; unmatched junction nucleotides: 20. The CDR3 length is 17 residues. The germline V gene has CDR1 MNHNY and CDR2 SVGAGI (reference sequence). The CDR3 DNA sequence: TGTGCCAGCAGTTTAGGGGGCGGGCGCCCCGGCCCCGCTCCGCAGTATTTT. Translated: CASSLGGGRPGPAPQYF.

A word on this clonotype: This may be a read error, as it is one base from a much larger clone. The rearrangement joins TRBV20-1 to TRBJ1-5; D is uncertain. The germline V gene encodes CDR1 DFQATT and CDR2 SNEGSKA (reference sequence). The CDR3 consists of 14 residues. CDR3 nucleotides: TGCAGTGCTAGAGGGCAGAGTAGCAATCAGCCCCAGCAGTTT. Its translation is CSARGQSSNQPQQF.

This rearrangement joins TRBV27 to TRBJ2-3; 10 bases map to TRBD1. The germline V gene encodes CDR1 MNHEY and CDR2 SMNVEV (reference sequence). The V and J ends lost 2 bases and 3 bases, in that order; junction bases with no gene match: 5. This CDR3 comprises 16 residues. The CDR3: CASSLPGQGETDTQYF. DNA for the CDR3: TGTGCCAGCAGTTTACCCGGACAGGGGGAGACAGATACGCAGTATTTT.

Turning to this clonotype: The junction departs from the called germline gene at one end, perhaps through a read error. The V and J genes are TRBV7-9 and TRBJ2-7; TRBD2 might be the D (6 bases). The CDR3 is 15 amino acids. Germline-derived CDR1 and CDR2 are SEHNR and FQNEAQ (reference sequence). CDR3 in amino acids: CAGRHPVGGDHEQYF. The CDR3, as DNA: TGTGCCGGCAGACACCCGGTTGGAGGGGACCACGAGCAGTACTTC.

This chain joins TRBV7-9 and TRBJ2-3; no clear D gene. The germline CDR1 and CDR2 sequences are SEHNR and FQNEAQ (reference sequence). With 5 bases removed from V and 4 bases from J, the gap between germline ends came to 10 bases. The CDR3 spans 13 residues. The CDR3 loop is CASSIETPDTQYF. The CDR3 region has the DNA TGTGCCAGCAGCATCGAGACTCCAGATACGCAGTATTTT.

The sample holds a few counts of this clonotype. The chain combines TRBV6-1 with TRBJ2-7; D is perhaps TRBD1 (5 bases). V was shortened by 5 bases and J by 2 bases, with 16 bases between the two germline ends. This CDR3 has 15 residues. Germline assignment: CDR1 MNHNS and CDR2 SASEGT. The CDR3 loop is CASSPLGEGAYEQYF. Written as DNA, the CDR3 is TGTGCCAGCAGTCCCCTCGGTGAAGGGGCCTACGAGCAGTACTTC.

V is TRBV7-2 and J is TRBJ2-1, with 9 positions matching TRBD1. J gave up 10 bases and V 5 bases, and 9 bases lay outside the gene matches. The CDR3 sequence is 14 residues long. Germline V gene lookup returns CDR1 SGHTA and CDR2 FQGNSA. Here the CDR3 DNA reads TGTGCCAGCAGCATAGGGACAGGGACAAACGAGCAGTTCTTC. Amino acids: CASSIGTGTNEQFF.

CDR3: CASSTGQGVYNEQFF. The DNA for the CDR3 is TGTGCCAGCAGTACCGGACAGGGTGTTTACAATGAGCAGTTCTTC. This rearrangement joins TRBV6-6 to TRBJ2-1; the match to TRBD1 covers 8 bases. CDR3 length equals 15 residues. V gave up 5 bases and J gave up 4 bases; unmatched junction bases: 7. CDR1 and CDR2 from the germline V gene are MNHNY and SVGAGI (reference sequence).

Points on this clonotype: A read error may be the cause here, since a much bigger clone is one base away. The J gene is TRBJ2-3, the V gene TRBV6-2 or TRBV6-3; possibly TRBD1 for D (6 bases). The CDR3 is 12 residues long. The germline gives CDR1 MNHEY, CDR2 SVGEGT. Here the CDR3 DNA reads TGTACCAGCAGTTTCGGGACACCGCTCGAGTATTTT. It specifies CTSSFGTPLEYF.

The chain has TRBV9 and TRBJ2-3; no clear D gene. The CDR3 has 11 amino acids. V lost 4 bases, J lost 6 bases, and 6 bases lay in between. Per the germline V gene, CDR1 is SGDLS and CDR2 is YYNGEE. CDR3 amino acids: CASSSYDTQYF. The CDR3, as DNA: TGTGCCAGCAGCTCCTACGATACGCAGTATTTT.

J is TRBJ2-1 and V is TRBV24-1, with 9 positions matching TRBD1. The CDR3 has 14 amino acids. Per the germline V gene, CDR1 is KGHDR and CDR2 is SFDVKD. The ends lost 6 bases at V and 8 bases at J; junction bases unmatched: 7. The CDR3 protein is CATSTGGSRDEQFF. In DNA form, the CDR3 reads TGTGCCACCAGTACAGGGGGCTCGCGGGATGAGCAGTTCTTC.

The chain is built from TRBV20-1 and TRBJ2-7; 8 nucleotides agree with TRBD2. CDR1 is DFQATT and CDR2 is SNEGSKA in the germline V gene (reference sequence). The CDR3 contains 15 residues. V lost 1 base and J lost 0; bases outside the gene matches: 5. CDR3 DNA: TGCAGTGCTAGAGCGCGCGGGGGGAGCTCCTACGAGCAGTACTTC. This encodes CSARARGGSSYEQYF.

This chain uses TRBV4-1 with TRBJ2-7; TRBD1 matches at 10 bases. This CDR3 is built from 15 residues. V gave up 0 bases and J gave up 3 bases; unmatched junction bases: 2. From germline, CDR1 is MGHRA and CDR2 YSYEKL. The CDR3 sequence: CASSQEGTGVYEQYF. The CDR3 nucleotides read TGCGCCAGCAGCCAAGAAGGGACAGGGGTCTACGAGCAGTACTTC.

This clonotype was seen only a few times. The V and J genes are TRBV4-1 and TRBJ2-1; no firm D call. The CDR3 is 15 amino acids. V lost 0 bases to trimming and J lost 3 bases, with 9 bases between them. Germline V gene lookup returns CDR1 MGHRA and CDR2 YSYEKL. CDR3 region: CASSQDPRLYNEQFF. The CDR3 coding sequence is TGCGCCAGCAGCCAAGACCCAAGACTCTACAATGAGCAGTTCTTC.

This clonotype was observed at least ten times. The V gene is TRBV29-1, the J gene TRBJ2-2; D not certain. The CDR3 has 14 amino acids. Trimming cost V 7 bases and J 3 bases, with 15 bases left between them. Germline CDR1 is SQVTM and CDR2 is ANQGSEA. DNA for the CDR3: TGCAGCGCTGCCGACAAGAGAGACACCGGGGAGCTGTTTTTT. Translating it yields CSAADKRDTGELFF.

The genes are TRBV12-3 or TRBV12-4 and TRBJ2-3; D is possibly TRBD1 (6 bases). Trimming cost V 6 bases and J 4 bases, with 29 bases left between them. The CDR3 contains 19 residues. The CDR3 DNA reads TGTGCCAGCAGATTATTCCTCTCCGGAACAGGGTCAAGTCCAGATACGCAGTATTTT. Amino acid sequence: CASRLFLSGTGSSPDTQYF.

V usage is TRBV7-3 and J usage is TRBJ2-2; possibly TRBD1 for D (6 bases). V was shortened by 5 bases and J by 2 bases, with 18 bases between the two germline ends. The CDR3 is 17 residues long. Germline-derived CDR1 and CDR2 are SGHTA and FQGTGA. CDR3 in DNA: TGTGCCAGCAGCCCAACAACAGGGAACCTCAACACCGGGGAGCTGTTTTTT. This translates into CASSPTTGNLNTGELFF. Together with reference TRBV7-3 and TRBJ2-2, the CDR3 gives the full variable domain: GAGVSQTPSNKVTEKGKYVELRCDPISGHTALYWYRQSLGQGPEFLIYFQGTGAADDSGLPNDRFFAVRPEGSVSTLKIQRTERGDSAVYLCASSPTTGNLNTGELFFGEGSRLTVL.

Points on this clonotype: A read error is likely, as this CDR3 ends without the conserved phenylalanine or tryptophan. V gene TRBV19 combines with J gene TRBJ2-1, with D unclear. Germline lookup yields CDR1 LNHDA and CDR2 SQIVND (reference sequence). The CDR3 totals 17 residues. V was shortened by 5 bases and J by 0 bases, with 17 bases between the two germline ends. For the CDR3, the DNA is TGTGCCAGTAGTCCCGACCCGCCCCCGAGCTCCTACAATGAGCAGTTCTCC. Residues: CASSPDPPPSSYNEQFS.

This clonotype was recorded once. Because it lacks the conserved phenylalanine or tryptophan at the end, this CDR3 is likely a read error. The gene calls are TRBV2 and TRBJ2-7; no reliable D call. The CDR3 length is 13 residues. V shed 4 bases and J shed 3 bases, with 10 bases lying between them. Per germline, CDR1 SNHLY and CDR2 FYNNEI. CDR3 in DNA: TGTGCCAGCAGTGGTGCCATGGGCTACGAGCAGTACTCC. Protein product: CASSGAMGYEQYS.

V gene TRBV24-1 combines with J gene TRBJ2-2, with D hard to call. CDR3 length equals 14 residues. V gave up 12 bases and J gave up 6 bases, with 19 bases separating them. Germline V lookup: CDR1 KGHDR, CDR2 SFDVKD. This CDR3 reads CAPRDSRFPGELFF. DNA of the CDR3: TGTGCCCCCCGTGATTCGAGATTCCCCGGGGAGCTGTTTTTT.

Of note for this clonotype: Sequence at one end of the junction differs from germline and may be a read error. This sequence joins TRBV6-5 and TRBJ2-7, with TRBD2 matching 8 bases. CDR3 length: 14 residues. The V gene's germline CDR1 is MNHEY and CDR2 SVGAGI. Here the CDR3 reads CDSSWTGGTYEQYF. CDR3 in DNA: TGTGACAGCAGTTGGACGGGGGGGACCTACGAGCAGTACTTC.

As concerns this clonotype: This could be a read error, since a much larger clone is one nucleotide away. The chain employs TRBV6-2 or TRBV6-3 and TRBJ1-1; D is uncertain. The CDR3 runs to 14 residues. From germline, CDR1 is MNHEY and CDR2 SVGEGT. The CDR3: CAGSYGDWDTEAFF. The CDR3 DNA reads TGTGCCGGCAGTTACGGTGACTGGGACACTGAAGCTTTCTTT.

This clonotype was recorded at least ten times. The gene calls are TRBV9 and TRBJ2-7; D remains ambiguous. CDR3 length: 12 residues. Trimming pared 3 bases from V and 4 bases from J, leaving 8 bases between. Germline V gene lookup returns CDR1 SGDLS and CDR2 YYNGEE. The CDR3 DNA reads TGTGCCAGCAGCGCTGACGGGTACGAGCAGTACTTC. Its translation: CASSADGYEQYF.

The sample holds a few counts of this clonotype. The chain has TRBV27 and TRBJ2-6; TRBD2 aligns across 13 bases. V dropped 6 bases and J dropped 0; count of bases not matched to a gene: 14. The CDR3 loop spans 21 amino acids. The germline CDR1 and CDR2 sequences are MNHEY and SMNVEV (reference sequence). CDR3 region: CASRRRTSGSHFDSGANVLTF. The CDR3 coding sequence is TGTGCCAGCAGAAGGAGGACTAGCGGGAGTCACTTTGACTCTGGGGCCAACGTCCTGACTTTC.

V usage is TRBV27 and J usage is TRBJ2-1; D is possibly TRBD1 (5 bases). With 2 bases removed from V and 4 bases from J, the gap between germline ends came to 12 bases. CDR1 is MNHEY and CDR2 is SMNVEV in the germline V gene (reference sequence). The CDR3 sequence is 15 residues long. CDR3 nucleotides: TGTGCCAGCAGTTTACCGCCAGGGTTATACAATGAGCAGTTCTTC. Protein: CASSLPPGLYNEQFF.

In its sample, this clonotype was seen a few times. CDR3 coding DNA: TGTGCCAGCAGCGTTCTTGGCAGGGTTTCCGATCAGCCCCAGCATTTT. It is translated as CASSVLGRVSDQPQHF. This chain joins TRBV9 and TRBJ1-5; a possible D gene is TRBD1 (5 bases). V was clipped by 2 bases and J by 5 bases, with 17 bases between them. The CDR3 length is 16 residues. Germline values: CDR1 SGDLS, CDR2 YYNGEE.

On this clonotype itself: A read error is possible here, since a much larger clone lies one base away. The chain couples TRBV28 to TRBJ2-5; 7 bases fit TRBD1. Germline assignment: CDR1 MDHEN and CDR2 SYDVKM. CDR3 length equals 15 residues. The CDR3 coding sequence is TGTGCCAGCGGTTTTGCGCAGACAGGGTCCGAGACCCAGTACTTC. It specifies CASGFAQTGSETQYF.